The 19 T cell receptor beta chains given below trace back to one sample, sequenced in a study of T cells in women clearing cervical HPV infection. Only in-frame clones appear in the TCRdb table, and some are missing; sequencing was by immunoSEQ multiplex PCR. There are 25,000 to 30,000 clones in the sample, with around 21% held by the top ten. The sample taken for sequencing was blood buffy coat. The receptor set was obtained from a woman aged 18-70 years with a cervical HPV16 infection that either progressed to CIN3+ or cleared (not recorded which).

Concerning this clone itself: The CDR3 end falls 3 residues outside the read, so it is completed with the germline J gene. This rearrangement joins TRBV11-3 to TRBJ1-4, with D perhaps matching TRBD1 (5 bases). V dropped 5 bases and J dropped 10 bases, with 11 bases sitting between them. Germline values: CDR1 SGHNT, CDR2 YENEEA. The CDR3 spans 12 residues. Partial CDR3 DNA: TGTGCCAGCAGCCCTCGCGGGGGAAAA. This codes for CASSPRGGK. The full CDR3 protein is CASSPRGGKLFF.

Remarks on this clone: The read terminates 3 residues ahead of where the CDR3 ends, so the germline J gene completes it. The gene calls are TRBV5-1 and TRBJ2-2; TRBD1 matches at 10 bases. Per the germline V gene, CDR1 is SGHRS and CDR2 is YFSETQ. This CDR3 has 16 residues. Trimming at V came to 4 bases and at J to 0 bases, leaving 3 bases not matched to a gene. CDR3 bases read: TGCGCCAGCAGCAGAGGACAGGGGGCGAACACCGGGGAG. This translates into CASSRGQGANTGE. The CDR3, in full, reads CASSRGQGANTGELFF.

On this clone: The CDR3 end falls 3 residues outside the read, so it is completed with the germline J gene. The gene calls are TRBV10-3 and TRBJ2-3; the match to TRBD1 covers 10 bases. CDR3 length: 16 amino acids. The V gene's germline CDR1 is ENHRY and CDR2 SYGVKD. Unmatched junction bases numbered 9, after V lost 5 bases and J lost 4 bases. This chain's CDR3 is CAISPGQGIGADTQYF. The DNA read from the CDR3 is TGTGCCATCAGTCCGGGACAGGGGATCGGGGCAGATACG.

Points on this clone: The read halts 3 residues ahead of the CDR3 end, with the missing end drawn from the germline J gene. The V call is TRBV29-1, the J call TRBJ2-1; D perhaps matches TRBD2 (5 bases). The ends were cut back, 4 bases at V and 0 bases at J, with 7 bases in the middle. CDR1 SQVTM and CDR2 ANQGSEA come from the germline V gene. The CDR3 has 13 residues. CDR3 in amino acids: CSVATSSYNEQFF. The CDR3 DNA, read in part, is TGCAGCGTTGCCACTAGCTCCTACAATGAG.

The part of the CDR3 DNA that was read is TGCGCCAGCAACCAGGGGTTGGTCACAGATACG. It specifies CASNQGLVTDT. The full CDR3 reads CASNQGLVTDTQYF. This chain links TRBV5-1 with TRBJ2-3, with D maybe TRBD1 (6 bases). The CDR3 extends 3 residues past the end of the read, so its final part is completed from the germline J gene. This CDR3 contains 14 residues. CDR1 and CDR2 (germline): SGHRS, YFSETQ. With 6 bases removed from V and 2 bases from J, the gap between germline ends came to 13 bases.

Comment on this clone: The read gets to within 3 residues of the CDR3 end, and the germline J gene fills in the rest. The rearrangement links TRBV30 to TRBJ2-2, with TRBD2 as a possible D gene (7 bases). Trimming cost V 7 bases and J 7 bases, with 13 bases left between them. Germline V CDR1 and CDR2: GTSNPN, SVGIG (reference sequence). The CDR3 runs 12 residues. Incomplete CDR3 DNA: TGTGCCTTACGGGGGGCGAACGGGGAG. Protein sequence: CALRGANGE. From start to end, the CDR3 is CALRGANGELFF.

Concerning this clone itself: The read gets to within 3 residues of the CDR3 end, and the germline J gene fills in the rest. The rearrangement links TRBV12-3 or TRBV12-4 to TRBJ2-3; maybe TRBD2 (6 bases). CDR3 length equals 14 residues. Trimming shortened V by 5 bases and J by 6 bases, and 15 bases separated the two germline ends. The sequenced CDR3 bases are TGTGCCAGCAGTAGCGGAGGAGGGCCCGATACG. This encodes CASSSGGGPDT. The entire CDR3 is CASSSGGGPDTQYF.

Remarks on this clone: The sequenced fragment ends 3 residues before the CDR3 boundary, so the rest is inferred from the germline J gene. V usage is TRBV30 and J usage is TRBJ2-7; maybe TRBD1 (6 bases). V was pared by 0 bases and J by 3 bases, with 9 bases between. The germline V gene has CDR1 GTSNPN and CDR2 SVGIG (reference sequence). The length of the CDR3 is 13 residues. The CDR3 DNA, read in part, is TGTGCCTGGAGTGTCGCCAGGGGCTACGAG. Its protein product is CAWSVARGYE. The full-length CDR3 reads as CAWSVARGYEQYF. Complete variable domain (other parts from reference TRBV30 and TRBJ2-7): SQTIHQWPATLVQPVGSPLSLECTVEGTSNPNLYWYRQAAGRGLQLLFYSVGIGQISSEVPQNLSASRPQDRQFILSSKKLLLSDSGFYLCAWSVARGYEQYFGPGTRLTVT.

Concerning this clone: The read gets to within 3 residues of the CDR3 end, and the germline J gene fills in the rest. J is TRBJ2-1 and V is TRBV18; 9 bases are shared with TRBD2. V trimming: 3 bases; J trimming: 2 bases; junction bases outside the gene matches: 8. Germline V gene sequence: CDR1 KGHSH, CDR2 LQKENI. This CDR3 spans 17 amino acids. The DNA read from the CDR3 is TGTGCCAGCTCACCGTTTGAGGCGGGGGGGGCCTACAATGAG. It codes for CASSPFEAGGAYNE. The whole CDR3 region reads CASSPFEAGGAYNEQFF.

Concerning this clone itself: From the germline J gene comes the end of the CDR3, since the read stops 3 residues before it. The chain combines TRBV29-1 with TRBJ1-1; a possible D gene is TRBD1 (5 bases). V lost 7 bases and J 7 bases, leaving 16 bases between the germline ends. Germline V lookup: CDR1 SQVTM, CDR2 ANQGSEA. This CDR3 region has 12 residues. CDR3 bases read: TGCAGCGGATTTCATCAGGGTGTTGAA. Encoded protein: CSGFHQGVE. In full, the CDR3 is CSGFHQGVEAFF. The variable domain in full, with the rest retrieved from reference TRBV29-1 and TRBJ1-1, is SAVISQKPSRDICQRGTSLTIQCQVDSQVTMMFWYRQQPGQSLTLIATANQGSEATYESGFVIDKFPISRPNLTFSTLTVSNMSPEDSSIYLCSGFHQGVEAFFGQGTRLTVV.

Comment on this clone: The read finishes 3 residues shy of the CDR3 end, and the germline J gene is used to complete it. The chain employs TRBV19 and TRBJ2-3; perhaps TRBD1 as D (7 bases). Germline assignment: CDR1 LNHDA and CDR2 SQIVND (reference sequence). The CDR3 runs to 16 residues. CDR3 bases read: TGTGCCAGTAGTGGAGGGAGACAGGGTCGTTCGGAGACG. This translates into CASSGGRQGRSET. The whole CDR3 region reads CASSGGRQGRSETQYF.

As to this clone: The read falls 3 residues short of the CDR3 end, and the missing part is taken from the germline J gene. The chain couples TRBV30 to TRBJ2-5, with 7 bases lining up with TRBD1. The CDR3 is 14 amino acids. Per the germline V gene, CDR1 is GTSNPN and CDR2 is SVGIG (reference sequence). The CDR3 region is CACVYTGAEGTQYF. The covered CDR3 bases are TGTGCCTGTGTCTATACAGGGGCCGAGGGAACC. The full variable domain, its missing parts supplied by reference TRBV30 and TRBJ2-5, is SQTIHQWPATLVQPVGSPLSLECTVEGTSNPNLYWYRQAAGRGLQLLFYSVGIGQISSEVPQNLSASRPQDRQFILSSKKLLLSDSGFYLCACVYTGAEGTQYFGPGTRLLVL.

As to this clone: One junction end disagrees with the germline gene, perhaps due to a read error. The CDR3 goes on 3 residues after the read ends, and that part is filled in from the germline J gene. Additional DNA sequences in this sample encode the identical CDR3. The chain uses TRBV19 and TRBJ1-3, with 7 bases that match TRBD1. In germline, CDR1 is LNHDA, CDR2 SQIVND (reference sequence). The CDR3 has 14 amino acids. CDR3 residues: CASSQGESGNTIYF. The sequenced part of the CDR3 DNA is TGTGCCAGTAGTCAGGGGGAGTCTGGAAACACA.

For this clone: From the germline J gene comes the end of the CDR3, since the read stops 3 residues before it. The V and J genes are TRBV19 and TRBJ1-4, with TRBD1 matching over 7 bases. This CDR3 comprises 17 residues. V lost 2 bases, J lost 8 bases, and 14 bases stayed unmatched. The germline CDR1 and CDR2 sequences are LNHDA and SQIVND (reference sequence). The sequenced CDR3 bases are TGTGCCAGTAGTATAATCTTAGCCAGGGGGATGGAAGAAAAA. Protein: CASSIILARGMEEK. The full CDR3 reads CASSIILARGMEEKLFF.

A remark on this clone: The sequence runs out 3 residues before the end of the CDR3; the remainder is reconstructed from the germline J gene. The rearrangement joins TRBV11-2 to TRBJ2-1; 7 bases match TRBD2. The CDR3 is 15 residues long. Germline loops: CDR1 SGHAT, CDR2 FQNNGV. V lost 5 bases to trimming and J lost 7 bases; unmatched junction nucleotides: 11. CDR3 in amino acids: CASSKPGLLGNEQFF. The sequenced CDR3 bases are TGTGCCAGCAGCAAGCCGGGACTACTGGGGAATGAG.

Notes on this clone: The read is 3 residues too short to cover the CDR3 end, so that end is filled in from the germline J gene. The chain carries TRBV5-1 and TRBJ2-2, with D possibly matching TRBD1 (5 bases). The CDR3 contains 15 residues. In germline, CDR1 is SGHRS, CDR2 YFSETQ. CDR3 bases read: TGCGCCAGCAGCTTGGAACAGGCTGGGGCCAACGTG. It yields the protein CASSLEQAGANV. The entire CDR3 protein reads CASSLEQAGANVLFF.

About this clone itself: The observed sequence ends 3 residues before the CDR3 terminus, with the missing tail filled in from the germline J gene. The rearrangement links TRBV20-1 to TRBJ2-3; 13 nucleotides align to TRBD2. V shed 5 bases, J shed 2 bases, and the junction held 1 base outside the gene matches. The CDR3 extends over 14 amino acids. The germline V gene encodes CDR1 DFQATT and CDR2 SNEGSKA (reference sequence). The part of the CDR3 DNA that was read is TGCAGTGCTGGGACTAGCGGGAACACAGATACG. It encodes CSAGTSGNTDT. The entire CDR3 protein is CSAGTSGNTDTQYF.

The CDR3 is CASGPQLSAGGEQFF. Partial CDR3 DNA: TGTGCTAGTGGCCCCCAACTTAGCGCAGGAGGTGAG. This chain joins TRBV12-5 and TRBJ2-1, with D tentatively TRBD2 (5 bases). The read gets to within 3 residues of the CDR3 end, and the germline J gene fills in the rest. The CDR3 loop spans 15 amino acids. V was trimmed by 6 bases and J by 9 bases, leaving 21 bases between them. Per germline, CDR1 LGHNT and CDR2 FRNRAP.

Points on this clone: The missing CDR3 end, 3 residues past where the read stops, is filled in from the germline J gene. This sequence joins TRBV23-1 and TRBJ1-3; D uncertain. TRBV23-1 is labeled an ORF, and its function is uncertain. V was trimmed by 8 bases and J by 0 bases, leaving 11 bases between them. The CDR3 extends over 14 amino acids. This chain's CDR3 is CASPQDVSGNTIYF. The CDR3 bases that were read are TGCGCCAGCCCTCAGGATGTCTCTGGAAACACC.